The following is a TCR beta chain sequence with its context. Its antigen is unknown. Base qualities are not provided; no much larger clone lies one nucleotide away. This sample is drawn from a study of blood T cell repertoires in COVID-19 (dated by TCRdb to between 2020 and 2021). About the full investigation: Samples from collaborators originated in the United States, Italy and Spain and spanned both the acute and convalescent phases of COVID-19. Deeply sampled blood TCRbeta repertoires from subjects exposed to, actively infected with, or recovered from COVID-19 were included in the dataset. The repertoires were made available in a free public database intended to serve as a resource for research on the immune response to SARS-CoV-2. The prospective study material was composed of cDNA or gDNA derived from T cells, B-cell-depleted T cells, or PBMCs. The samples were drawn from two sources: the first 160 participants of the ongoing ImmuneRACE study, and over 950 subjects contributed by 6 global collaborators. Nearly every sample came with metadata listing a de-identified subject ID, COVID-19 status, age in years and sex. Where HLA class I and class II types were available, the types were taken from metadata supplied by the sample provider, not from assay-based typing. Study-wide findings and limitations: Clinical and demographic metadata were provided uncurated, with the amount varying by source and participant.

The collaborating institutions used their own protocols to collect whole blood in K2EDTA tubes. For TCRbeta analysis, collaborators shipped samples as frozen whole blood, isolated PBMCs, or DNA extracted from either of those sample types. TCRbeta CDR3 regions were amplified from genomic DNA using the immunoSEQ Assay, a bias-controlled multiplex PCR. Regarding the original processing steps: The number of nucleated cells in each sample was estimated by amplification of reference gene primers within the assay. To quantify the absolute abundance of each unique TCRbeta CDR3 rearrangement, sequence reads were collapsed and filtered. For each sample, productive Simpson clonality was calculated as the square root of Simpson's diversity index across productive rearrangements. TCRdb took this table from immuneACCESS and kept in-frame rearrangements with V and J called. Such tables lack part of the clones; where checked against another copy, unresolved V genes explain under half of the gap, and the rest is unexplained. The V and J calls and clone size come from that table; D and trimming were worked out from the DNA. The sample table shows 210,000 or so clones, and 70% to 90% are seen once. 7.6% of the sample is held by the ten biggest clonotypes.

The CDR3 sequence holds 15 residues, the cysteine and phenylalanine included. Only the CDR3 DNA stays, 45 bases, in frame from base 1. CDR1 and CDR2 are read off the germline V gene as ENHRY and SYGVKD. V was cut back by 10 bases and J by 0 bases, leaving a gap of 15 bases between them. The receptor comes from a woman in her fifties or sixties with active or convalescent COVID-19. Sequencing input: peripheral blood. The chain uses TRBV10-3 and TRBJ1-4; no D gene call is confident. The DNA is TGTGCCACCTCGGGTACGGCCGCAACTAATGAAAAACTGTTTTTT. It translates as CATSGTAATNEKLFF.